The sequence of this T cell receptor beta chain was determined in a study of shared clonotypes between healthy human individuals. The germline V gene encodes CDR1 LGHNA and CDR2 YNFKEQ. The CDR3 runs 14 residues. V shed 1 base and J shed 0 bases, with 6 bases lying between them. The deep-level immunoSEQ assay was used. Original processing notes: Quality scores were absent from the junction-only immunoSEQ sequences, so filtering differed. Repertoires were generated with immunoSEQ multiplex PCR, while TCRdb's copy carries only in-frame clones and drops some. D and trimming come from the DNA, and the V and J calls and clone size come from that table. The sample has some 1.1 million clones; 60% to 80% are singletons. In the case of this clone: The same CDR3 arises from other DNA sequences in this sample as well.

The V call is TRBV4-2, the J call TRBJ1-1; D ambiguous. The clonotype comes from a man younger than 30 in good health. Some clones in this sample may be carry-over from other donors' samples. The source material was memory CD4+ T cells from PBMCs. As to subset: CD45RA-negative fraction. In DNA form, the CDR3 reads TGTGCCAGCAGCCAAGGAACCGTGAACACTGAAGCTTTCTTT. Amino acids: CASSQGTVNTEAFF.